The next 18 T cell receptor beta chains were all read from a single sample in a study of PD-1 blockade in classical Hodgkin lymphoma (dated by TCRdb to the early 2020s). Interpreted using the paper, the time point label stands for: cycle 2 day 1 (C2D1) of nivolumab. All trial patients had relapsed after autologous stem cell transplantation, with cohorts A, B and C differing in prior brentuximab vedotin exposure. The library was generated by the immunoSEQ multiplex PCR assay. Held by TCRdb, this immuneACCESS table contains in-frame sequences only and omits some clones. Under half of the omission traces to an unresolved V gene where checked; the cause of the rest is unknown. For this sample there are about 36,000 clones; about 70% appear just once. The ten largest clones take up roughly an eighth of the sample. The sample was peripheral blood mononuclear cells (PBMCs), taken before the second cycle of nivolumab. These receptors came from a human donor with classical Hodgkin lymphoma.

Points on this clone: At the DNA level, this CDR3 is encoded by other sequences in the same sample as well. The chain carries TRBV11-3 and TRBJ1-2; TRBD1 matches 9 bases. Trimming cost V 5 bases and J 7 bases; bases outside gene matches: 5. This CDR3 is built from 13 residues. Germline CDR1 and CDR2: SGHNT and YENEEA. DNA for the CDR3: TGTGCCAGCAGCCCCGGGACAGGGCTTGGCTACACCTTC. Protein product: CASSPGTGLGYTF.

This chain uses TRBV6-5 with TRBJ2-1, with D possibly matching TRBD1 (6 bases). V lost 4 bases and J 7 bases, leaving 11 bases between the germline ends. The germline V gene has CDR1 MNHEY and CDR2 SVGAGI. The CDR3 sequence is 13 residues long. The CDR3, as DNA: TGTGCCAGCAGTTCCACTAGGGGGAATGAGCAGTTCTTC. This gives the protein CASSSTRGNEQFF.

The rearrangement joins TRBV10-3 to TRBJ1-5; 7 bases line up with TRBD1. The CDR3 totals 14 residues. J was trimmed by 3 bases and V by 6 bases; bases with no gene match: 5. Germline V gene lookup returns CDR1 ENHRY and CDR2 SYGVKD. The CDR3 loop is CAISNTGANQPQHF. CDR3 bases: TGTGCCATCAGCAATACAGGGGCCAATCAGCCCCAGCATTTT.

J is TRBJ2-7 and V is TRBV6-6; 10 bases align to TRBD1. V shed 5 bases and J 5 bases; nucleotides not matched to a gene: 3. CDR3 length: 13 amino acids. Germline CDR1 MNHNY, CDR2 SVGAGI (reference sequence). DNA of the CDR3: TGTGCCAGCAGTCGGGACAGGGGCCACGAGCAGTACTTC. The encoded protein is CASSRDRGHEQYF.

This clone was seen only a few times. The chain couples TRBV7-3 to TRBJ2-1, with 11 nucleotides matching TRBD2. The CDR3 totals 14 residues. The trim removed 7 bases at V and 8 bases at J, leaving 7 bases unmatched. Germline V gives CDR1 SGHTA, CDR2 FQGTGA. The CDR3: CASTLAGGGDEQFF. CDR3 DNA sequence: TGTGCCAGCACCCTAGCGGGAGGAGGGGATGAGCAGTTCTTC.

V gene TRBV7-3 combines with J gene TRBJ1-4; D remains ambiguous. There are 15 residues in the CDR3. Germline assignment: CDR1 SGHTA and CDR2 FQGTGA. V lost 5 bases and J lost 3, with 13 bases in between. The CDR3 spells CASSKSKGANEKLFF. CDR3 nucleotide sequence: TGTGCCAGCAGCAAATCGAAGGGAGCTAATGAAAAACTGTTTTTT. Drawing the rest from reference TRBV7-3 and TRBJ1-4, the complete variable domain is GAGVSQTPSNKVTEKGKYVELRCDPISGHTALYWYRQSLGQGPEFLIYFQGTGAADDSGLPNDRFFAVRPEGSVSTLKIQRTERGDSAVYLCASSKSKGANEKLFFGSGTQLSVL.

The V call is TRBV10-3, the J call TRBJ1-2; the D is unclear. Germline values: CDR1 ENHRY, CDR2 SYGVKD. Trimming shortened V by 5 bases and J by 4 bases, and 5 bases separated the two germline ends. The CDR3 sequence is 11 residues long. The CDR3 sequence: CAISTGYGYTF. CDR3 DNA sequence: TGTGCCATCAGTACGGGCTATGGCTACACCTTC.

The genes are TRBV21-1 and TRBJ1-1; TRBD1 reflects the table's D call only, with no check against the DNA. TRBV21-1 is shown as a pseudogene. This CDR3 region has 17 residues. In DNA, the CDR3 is TGTGCCAGCAGCACCCCTCGTGACAGACACATGAACACTGAAGCTTTCTTT. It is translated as CASSTPRDRHMNTEAFF.

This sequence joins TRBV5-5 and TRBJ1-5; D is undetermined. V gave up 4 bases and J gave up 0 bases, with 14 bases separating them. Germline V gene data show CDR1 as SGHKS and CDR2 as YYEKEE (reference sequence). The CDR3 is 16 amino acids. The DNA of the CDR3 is TGTGCCAGCAGCGGTGTGGTAGGGAATAGCAATCAGCCCCAGCATTTT. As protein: CASSGVVGNSNQPQHF.

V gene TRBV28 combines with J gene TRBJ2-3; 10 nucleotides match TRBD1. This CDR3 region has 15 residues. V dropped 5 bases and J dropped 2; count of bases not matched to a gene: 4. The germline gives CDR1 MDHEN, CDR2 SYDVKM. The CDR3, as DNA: TGTGCCAGCAGTACGGGACAGGGGCCCACAGATACGCAGTATTTT. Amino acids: CASSTGQGPTDTQYF. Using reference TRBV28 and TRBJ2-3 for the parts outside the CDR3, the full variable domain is DVKVTQSSRYLVKRTGEKVFLECVQDMDHENMFWYRQDPGLGLRLIYFSYDVKMKEKGDIPEGYSVSREKKERFSLILESASTNQTSMYLCASSTGQGPTDTQYFGPGTRLTVL.

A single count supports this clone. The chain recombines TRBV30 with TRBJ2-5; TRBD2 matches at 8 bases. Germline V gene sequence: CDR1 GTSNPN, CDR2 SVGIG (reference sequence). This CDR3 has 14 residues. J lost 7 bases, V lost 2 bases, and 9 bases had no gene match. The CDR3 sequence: CAWSSGGASGTQYF. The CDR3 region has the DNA TGTGCCTGGAGTTCCGGGGGGGCGTCGGGGACCCAGTACTTC.

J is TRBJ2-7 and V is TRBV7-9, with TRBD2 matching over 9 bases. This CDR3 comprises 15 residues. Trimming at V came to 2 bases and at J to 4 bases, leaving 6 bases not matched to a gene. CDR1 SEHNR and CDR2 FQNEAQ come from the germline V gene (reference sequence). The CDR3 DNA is TGTGCCAGCAGCTTACTGGGACTAGCAACTTACGAGCAGTACTTC. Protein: CASSLLGLATYEQYF.

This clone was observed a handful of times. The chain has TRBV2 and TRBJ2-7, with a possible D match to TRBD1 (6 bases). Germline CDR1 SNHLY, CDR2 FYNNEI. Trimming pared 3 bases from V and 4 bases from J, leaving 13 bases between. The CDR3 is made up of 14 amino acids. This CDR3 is CASSDQGSMYEQYF. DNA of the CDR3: TGTGCCAGCAGTGATCAGGGGAGTATGTACGAGCAGTACTTC.

In DNA form, the CDR3 reads TGTGCCAGCAGCTTGGCCAGCGGGGGGCTGCAGTTCTTC. Protein sequence: CASSLASGGLQFF. The chain uses TRBV5-4 and TRBJ2-1, with 9 bases that match TRBD2. This CDR3 has 13 amino acids. CDR1 is SGHNT, CDR2 YYREEE, per germline (reference sequence). V shed 0 bases, J shed 12 bases, and the junction held 4 bases outside the gene matches.

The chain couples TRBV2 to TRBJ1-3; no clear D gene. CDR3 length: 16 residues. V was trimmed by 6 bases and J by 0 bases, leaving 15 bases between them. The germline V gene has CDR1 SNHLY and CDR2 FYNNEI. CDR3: CASSEETWASGNTIYF. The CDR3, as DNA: TGTGCCAGCAGCGAGGAAACGTGGGCCTCTGGAAACACCATATATTTT.

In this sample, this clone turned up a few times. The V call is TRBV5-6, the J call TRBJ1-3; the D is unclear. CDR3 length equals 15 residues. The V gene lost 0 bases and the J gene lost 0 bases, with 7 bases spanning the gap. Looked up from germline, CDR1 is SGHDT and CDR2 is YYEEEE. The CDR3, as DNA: TGTGCCAGCAGCTTGGAGGTCAGCTCTGGAAACACCATATATTTT. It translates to CASSLEVSSGNTIYF.

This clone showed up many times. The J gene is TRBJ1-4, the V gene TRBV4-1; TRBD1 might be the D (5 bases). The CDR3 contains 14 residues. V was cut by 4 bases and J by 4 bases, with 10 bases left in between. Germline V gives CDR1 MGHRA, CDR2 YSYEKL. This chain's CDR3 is CASSLGLDNEKLFF. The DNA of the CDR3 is TGCGCCAGCAGCCTGGGGCTAGATAATGAAAAACTGTTTTTT.

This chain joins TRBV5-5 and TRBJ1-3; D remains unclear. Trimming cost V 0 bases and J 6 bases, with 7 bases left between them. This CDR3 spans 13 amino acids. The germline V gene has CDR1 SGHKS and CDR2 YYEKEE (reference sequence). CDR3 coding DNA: TGTGCCAGCAGCTTGGATAGGATAAACACCATATATTTT. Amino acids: CASSLDRINTIYF.